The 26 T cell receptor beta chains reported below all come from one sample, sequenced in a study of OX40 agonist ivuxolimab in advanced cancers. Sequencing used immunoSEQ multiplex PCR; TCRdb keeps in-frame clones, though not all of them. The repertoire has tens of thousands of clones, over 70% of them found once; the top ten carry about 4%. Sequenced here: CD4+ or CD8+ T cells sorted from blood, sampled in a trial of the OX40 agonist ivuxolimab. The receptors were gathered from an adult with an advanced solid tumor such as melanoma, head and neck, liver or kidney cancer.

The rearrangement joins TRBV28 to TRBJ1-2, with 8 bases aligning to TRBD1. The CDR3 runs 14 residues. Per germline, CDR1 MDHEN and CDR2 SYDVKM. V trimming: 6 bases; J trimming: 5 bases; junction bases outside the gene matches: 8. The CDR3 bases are TGTGCCAGCAGCGGCGGACAGGGCAGGTATGGCTACACCTTC. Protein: CASSGGQGRYGYTF.

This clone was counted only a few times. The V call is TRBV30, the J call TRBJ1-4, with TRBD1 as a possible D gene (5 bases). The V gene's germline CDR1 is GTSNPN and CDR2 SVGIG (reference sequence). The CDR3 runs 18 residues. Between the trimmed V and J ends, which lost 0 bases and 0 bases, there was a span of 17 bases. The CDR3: CAWSVSRTWGATNEKLFF. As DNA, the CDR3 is TGTGCCTGGAGTGTAAGCAGGACATGGGGGGCAACTAATGAAAAACTGTTTTTT.

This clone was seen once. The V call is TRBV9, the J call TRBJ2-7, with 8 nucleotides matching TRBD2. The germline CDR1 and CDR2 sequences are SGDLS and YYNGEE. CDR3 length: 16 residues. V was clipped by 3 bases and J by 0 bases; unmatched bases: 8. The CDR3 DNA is TGTGCCAGCAGCGCCGCCGGGCGGGGGGACTCCTACGAGCAGTACTTC. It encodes CASSAAGRGDSYEQYF.

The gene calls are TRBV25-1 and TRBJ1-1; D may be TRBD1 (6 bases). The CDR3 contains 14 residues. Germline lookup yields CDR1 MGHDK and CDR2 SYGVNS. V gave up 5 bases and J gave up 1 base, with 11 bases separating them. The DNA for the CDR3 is TGTGCCAGCAGTAGGGGGGTGTGGAACACTGAAGCTTTCTTT. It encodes CASSRGVWNTEAFF.

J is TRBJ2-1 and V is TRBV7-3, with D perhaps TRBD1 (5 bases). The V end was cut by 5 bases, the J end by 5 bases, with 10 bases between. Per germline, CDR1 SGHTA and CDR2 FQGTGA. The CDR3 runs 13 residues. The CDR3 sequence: CASSPIGDNEQFF. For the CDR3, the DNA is TGTGCCAGCAGCCCGATAGGGGACAATGAGCAGTTCTTC. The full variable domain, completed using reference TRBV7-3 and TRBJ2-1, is GAGVSQTPSNKVTEKGKYVELRCDPISGHTALYWYRQSLGQGPEFLIYFQGTGAADDSGLPNDRFFAVRPEGSVSTLKIQRTERGDSAVYLCASSPIGDNEQFFGPGTRLTVL.

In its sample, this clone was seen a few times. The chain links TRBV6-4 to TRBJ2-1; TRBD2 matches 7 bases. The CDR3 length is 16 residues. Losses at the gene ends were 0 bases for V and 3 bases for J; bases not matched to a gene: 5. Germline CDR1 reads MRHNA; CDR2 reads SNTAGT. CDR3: CASSDSISGNYNEQFF. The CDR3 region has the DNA TGTGCCAGCAGTGACTCTATAAGCGGGAACTACAATGAGCAGTTCTTC.

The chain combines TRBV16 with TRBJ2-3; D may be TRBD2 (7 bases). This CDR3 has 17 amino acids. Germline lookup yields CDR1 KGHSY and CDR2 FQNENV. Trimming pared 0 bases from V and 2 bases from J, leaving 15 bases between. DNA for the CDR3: TGTGCCAGCAGCCAATCAGGGGCGGGGGCCATCACAGATACGCAGTATTTT. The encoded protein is CASSQSGAGAITDTQYF.

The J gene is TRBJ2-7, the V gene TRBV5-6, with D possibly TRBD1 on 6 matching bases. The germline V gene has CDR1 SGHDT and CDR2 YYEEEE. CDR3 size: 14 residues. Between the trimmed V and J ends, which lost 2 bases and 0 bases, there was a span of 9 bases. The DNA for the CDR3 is TGTGCCAGCAGCTTCGACAGGTCCTCCTACGAGCAGTACTTC. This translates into CASSFDRSSYEQYF.

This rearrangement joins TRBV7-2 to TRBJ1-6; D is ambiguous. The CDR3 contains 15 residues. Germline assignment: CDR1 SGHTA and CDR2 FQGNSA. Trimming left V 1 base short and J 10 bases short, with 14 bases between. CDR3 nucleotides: TGTGCCAGCAGCTTAGACGAGCGAGTCGGATCACCCCTCCACTTT. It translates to CASSLDERVGSPLHF.

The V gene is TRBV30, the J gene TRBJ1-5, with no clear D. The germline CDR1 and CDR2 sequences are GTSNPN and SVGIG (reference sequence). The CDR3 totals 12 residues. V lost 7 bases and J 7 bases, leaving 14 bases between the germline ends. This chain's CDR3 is CAFRARGQPQHF. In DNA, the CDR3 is TGTGCCTTCCGGGCCCGAGGGCAGCCCCAGCATTTT.

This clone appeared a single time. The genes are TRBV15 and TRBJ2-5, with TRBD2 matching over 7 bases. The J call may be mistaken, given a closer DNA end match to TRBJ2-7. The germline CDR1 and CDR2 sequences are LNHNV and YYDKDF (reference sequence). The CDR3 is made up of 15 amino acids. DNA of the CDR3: TGTGCCACCAGCAGAGTGGGGGGAGGGCCCTACGAGCAGTACTTC. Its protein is CATSRVGGGPYEQYF.

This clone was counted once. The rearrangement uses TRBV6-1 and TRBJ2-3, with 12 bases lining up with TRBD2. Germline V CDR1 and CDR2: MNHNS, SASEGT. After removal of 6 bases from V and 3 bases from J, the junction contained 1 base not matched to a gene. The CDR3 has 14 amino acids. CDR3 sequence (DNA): TGTGCCAGCAGCACTAGCGGGAGGACAGATACGCAGTATTTT. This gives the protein CASSTSGRTDTQYF.

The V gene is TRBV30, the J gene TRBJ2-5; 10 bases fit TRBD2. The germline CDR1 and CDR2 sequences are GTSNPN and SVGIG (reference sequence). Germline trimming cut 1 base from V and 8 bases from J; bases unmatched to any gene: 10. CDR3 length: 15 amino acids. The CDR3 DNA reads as TGTGCCTGGAGTGCCGTAGCGGGAGGCCCGACCACCCAGTACTTC. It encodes CAWSAVAGGPTTQYF.

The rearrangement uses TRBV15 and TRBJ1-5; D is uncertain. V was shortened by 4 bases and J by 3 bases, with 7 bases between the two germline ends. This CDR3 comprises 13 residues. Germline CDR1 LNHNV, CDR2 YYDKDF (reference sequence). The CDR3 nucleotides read TGTGCCACCAGCACCCCTACCAATCAGCCCCAGCATTTT. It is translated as CATSTPTNQPQHF.

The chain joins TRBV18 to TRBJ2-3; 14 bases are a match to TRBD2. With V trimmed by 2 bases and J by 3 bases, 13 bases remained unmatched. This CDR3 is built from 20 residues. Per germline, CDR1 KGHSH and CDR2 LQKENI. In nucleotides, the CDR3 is TGTGCCAGCTCACCAATCGGTCCCATGACTAGCGGGGGGGCTACAGATACGCAGTATTTT. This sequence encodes CASSPIGPMTSGGATDTQYF. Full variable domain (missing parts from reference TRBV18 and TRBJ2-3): NAGVMQNPRHLVRRRGQEARLRCSPMKGHSHVYWYRQLPEEGLKFMVYLQKENIIDESGMPKERFSAEFPKEGPSILRIQQVVRGDSAAYFCASSPIGPMTSGGATDTQYFGPGTRLTVL.

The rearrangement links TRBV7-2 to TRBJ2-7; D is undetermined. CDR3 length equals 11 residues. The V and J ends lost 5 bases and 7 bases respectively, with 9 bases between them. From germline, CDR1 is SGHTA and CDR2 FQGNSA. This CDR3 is CASSPLREQYF. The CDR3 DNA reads TGTGCCAGCAGCCCCCTCCGGGAGCAGTACTTC.

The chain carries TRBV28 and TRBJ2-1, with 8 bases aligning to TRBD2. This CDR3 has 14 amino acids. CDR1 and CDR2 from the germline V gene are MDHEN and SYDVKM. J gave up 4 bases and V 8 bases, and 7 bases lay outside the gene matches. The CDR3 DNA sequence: TGTGCCAGCGAACCGGGACTAGAATACAATGAGCAGTTCTTC. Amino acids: CASEPGLEYNEQFF.

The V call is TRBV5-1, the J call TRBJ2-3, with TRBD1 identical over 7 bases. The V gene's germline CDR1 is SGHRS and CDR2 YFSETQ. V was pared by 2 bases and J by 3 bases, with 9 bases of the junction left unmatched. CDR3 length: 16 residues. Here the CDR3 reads CASSFGRDRLTDTQYF. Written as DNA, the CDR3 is TGCGCCAGCAGCTTTGGCCGGGACAGACTAACAGATACGCAGTATTTT. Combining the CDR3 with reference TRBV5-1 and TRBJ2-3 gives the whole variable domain KAGVTQTPRYLIKTRGQQVTLSCSPISGHRSVSWYQQTPGQGLQFLFEYFSETQRNKGNFPGRFSGRQFSNSRSEMNVSTLELGDSALYLCASSFGRDRLTDTQYFGPGTRLTVL.

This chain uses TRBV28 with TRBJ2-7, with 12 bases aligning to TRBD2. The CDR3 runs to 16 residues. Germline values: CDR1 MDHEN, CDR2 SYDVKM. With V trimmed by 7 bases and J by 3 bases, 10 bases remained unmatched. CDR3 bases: TGTGCCAGCATGAGGCTAGCGGGAGGGCCGGGCTACGAGCAGTACTTC. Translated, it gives CASMRLAGGPGYEQYF.

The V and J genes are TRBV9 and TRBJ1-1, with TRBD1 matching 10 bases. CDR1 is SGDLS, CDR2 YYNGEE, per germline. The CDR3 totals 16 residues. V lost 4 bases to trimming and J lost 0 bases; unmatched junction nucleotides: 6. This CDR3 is CASSTRTGGMNTEAFF. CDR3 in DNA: TGTGCCAGCAGCACTCGGACAGGGGGGATGAACACTGAAGCTTTCTTT.

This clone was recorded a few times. The CDR3 DNA reads as TGTGCCAGCAGTCGTAAGACAGGGTCCTACGAGCAGTACTTC. This translates into CASSRKTGSYEQYF. This chain links TRBV13 with TRBJ2-7; 7 positions agree with TRBD1. V trimming: 6 bases; J trimming: 1 base; junction bases outside the gene matches: 6. Germline CDR1 PRHDT, CDR2 FYEKMQ (reference sequence). The CDR3 totals 14 residues.

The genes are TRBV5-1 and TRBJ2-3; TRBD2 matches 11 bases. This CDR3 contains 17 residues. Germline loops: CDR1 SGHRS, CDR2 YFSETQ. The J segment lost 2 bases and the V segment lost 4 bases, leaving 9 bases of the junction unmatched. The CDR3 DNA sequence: TGCGCCAGCAGCACCTATCTAGCGGGAGGTAACACAGATACGCAGTATTTT. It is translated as CASSTYLAGGNTDTQYF.

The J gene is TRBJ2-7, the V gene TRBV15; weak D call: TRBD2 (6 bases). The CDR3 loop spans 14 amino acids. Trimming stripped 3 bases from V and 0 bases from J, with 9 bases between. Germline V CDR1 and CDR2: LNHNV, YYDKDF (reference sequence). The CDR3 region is CATSRTSSSYEQYF. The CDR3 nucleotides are TGTGCCACCAGCAGGACTAGTAGCTCCTACGAGCAGTACTTC. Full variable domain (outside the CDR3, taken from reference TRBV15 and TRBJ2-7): DAMVIQNPRYQVTQFGKPVTLSCSQTLNHNVMYWYQQKSSQAPKLLFHYYDKDFNNEADTPDNFQSRRPNTSFCFLDIRSPGLGDTAMYLCATSRTSSSYEQYFGPGTRLTVT.

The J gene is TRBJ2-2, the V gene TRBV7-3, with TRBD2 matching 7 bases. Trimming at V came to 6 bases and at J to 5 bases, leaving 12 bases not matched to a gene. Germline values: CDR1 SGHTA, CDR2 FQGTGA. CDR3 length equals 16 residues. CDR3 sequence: CASSRPGGSGTGELFF. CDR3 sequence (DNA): TGTGCCAGCAGTCGGCCTGGCGGGAGTGGAACCGGGGAGCTGTTTTTT.

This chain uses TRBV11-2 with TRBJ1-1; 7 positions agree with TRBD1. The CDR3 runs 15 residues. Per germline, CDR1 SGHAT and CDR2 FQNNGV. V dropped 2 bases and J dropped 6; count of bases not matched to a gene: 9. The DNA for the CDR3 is TGTGCCAGCAGCTTATGGGACAGCGGTCTAGCTGAAGCTTTCTTT. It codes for CASSLWDSGLAEAFF.

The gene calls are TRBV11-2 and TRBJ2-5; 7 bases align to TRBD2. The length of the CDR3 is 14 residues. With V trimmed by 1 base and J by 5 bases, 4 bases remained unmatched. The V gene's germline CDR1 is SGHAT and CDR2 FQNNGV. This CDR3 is CASSLALGGETQYF. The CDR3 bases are TGTGCCAGCAGCTTAGCCTTGGGGGGGGAGACCCAGTACTTC.